The following is a TCR beta chain sequence with its context. Its antigen is not known. V shed 3 bases and J 3 bases; nucleotides not matched to a gene: 10. Looked up from germline, CDR1 is SGHVS and CDR2 is FQNEAQ. The CDR3 sequence is 17 residues long. PCR used 60 Vbeta primers and 13 Jbeta primers. The repertoire was sequenced with immunoSEQ multiplex PCR; TCRdb's copy has only in-frame clones and lacks some. Among 150,000 or so clones listed, roughly four fifths were seen once. The data derive from a study of cytomegalovirus exposure and HLA in healthy donors. Study-level results: Information on immune exposure was restricted to one variable (CMV serostatus). It was about 150 TCR beta chains that were listed as cytomegalovirus-associated.

The chain recombines TRBV7-8 with TRBJ1-2, with TRBD1 matching over 10 bases. Sequencing was performed on PBMCs. The TCR sequence derives from a middle-aged woman in good health and CMV-seronegative. The CDR3 loop is CASSFTMTGGAYYGYTF. CDR3 bases: TGTGCCAGCAGCTTTACTATGACAGGGGGCGCTTACTATGGCTACACCTTC. Supplemented by reference TRBV7-8 and TRBJ1-2, the full variable domain reads GAGVSQSPRYKVAKRGQDVALRCDPISGHVSLFWYQQALGQGPEFLTYFQNEAQLDKSGLPSDRFFAERPEGSVSTLKIQRTQQEDSAVYLCASSFTMTGGAYYGYTFGSGTRLTVV.